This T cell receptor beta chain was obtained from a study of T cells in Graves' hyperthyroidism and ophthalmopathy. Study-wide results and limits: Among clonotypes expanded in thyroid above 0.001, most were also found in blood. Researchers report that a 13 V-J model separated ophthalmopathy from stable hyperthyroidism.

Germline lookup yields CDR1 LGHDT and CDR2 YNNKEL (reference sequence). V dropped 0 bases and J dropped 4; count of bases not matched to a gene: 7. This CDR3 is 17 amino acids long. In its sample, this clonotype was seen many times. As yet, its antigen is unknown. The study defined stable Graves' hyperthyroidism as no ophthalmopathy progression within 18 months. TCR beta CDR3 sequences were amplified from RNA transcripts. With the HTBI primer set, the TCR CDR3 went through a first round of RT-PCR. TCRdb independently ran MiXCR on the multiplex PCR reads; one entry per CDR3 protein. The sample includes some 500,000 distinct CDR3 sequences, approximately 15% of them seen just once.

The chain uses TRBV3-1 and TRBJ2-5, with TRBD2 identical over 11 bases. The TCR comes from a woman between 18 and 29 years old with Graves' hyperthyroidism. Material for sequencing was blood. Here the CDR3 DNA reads TGTGCCAGCAGCCAAGATGGTCTAGCGGGAGGCCGAGAGACCCAGTACTTC. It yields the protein CASSQDGLAGGRETQYF.